This T cell receptor (beta chain) appears in the sequencing data of a study of beta chain features in type 1 diabetes. Study conclusions and caveats: Among all four CD4+ subsets, Type 1 diabetes patients had TCRB CDR3s that were moderately but significantly shorter. Junctions at VDJ sites from type 1 diabetes patients had fewer insertions and more deletions. Patients' naive, central memory and Treg TCRB repertoires seemed closer to one another than those of healthy donors.

V was cut by 0 bases and J by 0 bases, with 12 bases left in between. CDR3 size: 18 residues. Per the germline V gene, CDR1 is LGHNA and CDR2 is YNFKEQ. This clone occurred a few times. Its specificity is not known. TCRB transcripts that were expressed got sequenced, as all of the isolated RNA had been reverse transcribed. Some clones are missing from TCRdb's copy, which holds only in-frame ones; the method was immunoSEQ multiplex PCR. The sample has about 930,000 clones; roughly 15% are singletons. This TCR was recovered from a woman aged 18-30 years in good health. Sequencing input: naive CD4+ T cells from blood. The V and J genes are TRBV4-2 and TRBJ2-6; D ambiguous. CDR3 sequence: CASSQDSRDSSGANVLTF. CDR3 DNA sequence: TGTGCCAGCAGCCAAGATTCTAGGGATAGCTCTGGGGCCAACGTCCTGACTTTC.